A selection of T cell receptor beta chains follows, all from one sample in a study of CD8+CD57+ T cells in acquired aplastic anemia. TCRdb re-derived calls from the reads in MiXCR, one entry per CDR3 protein. The table includes more than 150,000 distinct CDR3 sequences, approximately 48% detected once. Sequencing used sorted CD4+, CD8+, or CD8+CD57+ T cells (not recorded which) from PBMCs. Receptors were obtained from a human donor with aplastic anemia. Each CDR3 is given with its conserved first and last residue. D genes are given only for firm matches. The listing skips clone size in some rows; elsewhere it reads once, few, many or a size class.

>TRBV24-1|.|TRBJ2-3|few
TGTGCCACCAGTGATTTGGCCACGGAGGGGGATACGCAGTATTTT
CATSDLATEGDTQYF
>TRBV7-3|.|TRBJ2-7|once
TGTGCCAGCAGCTTAGCGCTAGAGTACGAGCAGTACTTC
CASSLALEYEQYF
>TRBV29-1|.|TRBJ1-4|many
TGCAGCGGTAGATACAGCCTAACTAATGAAAAACTGTTTTTT
CSGRYSLTNEKLFF
>TRBV15|.|TRBJ1-4|many
TGTGCCACCAGCAGAGATGCGGGGGCAGGGGAAAAACTGTTTTTT
CATSRDAGAGEKLFF
>TRBV25-1|.|TRBJ1-1|.
TGTGCCAGCAGTGAACAAGGGGGAGCTGAAGCTTTCTTT
CASSEQGGAEAFF
>TRBV2|TRBD2|TRBJ2-5|.
TGTGCCAGCAGGTTAACAGCGGGGGGTGGGACCCAGTACTTC
CASRLTAGGGTQYF
>TRBV10-3|TRBD1|TRBJ2-3|.
TGTGCCATCAAGAGGGGGCGGTCAGATACGCAGTATTTT
CAIKRGRSDTQYF
>TRBV10-3|.|TRBJ1-1|.
TGTGCCATCAGTGACCTAATCGGCCCGAACACTGAAGCTTTCTTT
CAISDLIGPNTEAFF
>TRBV6-1|.|TRBJ2-7|.
TGTGCCATCAGTGCAGGGGAGGGGGACGAGCAGTACTTC
CAISAGEGDEQYF
>TRBV7-8|TRBD1|TRBJ2-7|.
TGTGCCAGCAGGGGGACAGGGTCGTACGAGCAGTACTTC
CASRGTGSYEQYF